What follows describes a single T cell receptor beta chain. What it binds is not known. The data are from a study of T-cell memory formation after mild COVID-19. Regarding the study as a whole: Contracting clones, day 15 to 85, had balanced CD4/CD8, and later expanders favored CD4+.

TCRdb reprocessed the 5' RACE reads via MiXCR and lists one record per CDR3 protein. The table has about 400,000 distinct CDR3 sequences, approximately 15% seen once; the top ten hold about 22%. CDR3 length equals 16 residues. The trim removed 4 bases at V and 7 bases at J, leaving 11 bases unmatched. CDR1 is SGDLS and CDR2 is YYNGEE in the germline V gene. This chain joins TRBV9 and TRBJ1-6; 7 bases are shared with TRBD1. Sequenced sample: PBMCs or a T cell subset sorted from them (not recorded which). The sequence was obtained from a man in his late teens or twenties who had mild COVID-19 (a few samples of this study predate the infection). Cell type and time point are not known. The CDR3 loop is CASSSSGGSRNSPLHF. DNA of the CDR3: TGTGCCAGCAGCTCCTCAGGGGGAAGTCGAAATTCACCCCTCCACTTT.